This TCR beta chain came from a study of regulatory T cells in long-lasting Graves disease. With iRepertoire HTBI primers and Arm-PCR of CDR3 regions, TCR beta libraries were built. TCRdb reprocessed the multiplex PCR reads with MiXCR, giving one entry per CDR3 protein. The table has around 450,000 distinct CDR3 sequences, 20% to 25% seen once. Study-wide results and limits: In persistent patients, shared public clonotypes (roughly 2,800) outnumbered those in new patients (about 970).

Time point specified: persistent/refractory GD, antithyroid drugs over 5 years with positive TRAb. With RNA extracted from PBMCs as input, the TCR library was made. This clonotype was found many times. Antigen: not known. The source is a female donor with Graves disease. Sequenced material: peripheral blood mononuclear cells (PBMCs), taken when the disease was refractory, from a patient treated with antithyroid drugs.

The CDR3 nucleotides are TGTGCCAGCAGCCCAAGTCGGACAGGCGGGACGGGCACTGAAGCTTTCTTT. It specifies CASSPSRTGGTGTEAFF. This chain links TRBV7-9 with TRBJ1-1, with 7 bases aligning to TRBD1. V trimming: 5 bases; J trimming: 4 bases; junction bases outside the gene matches: 16. This CDR3 contains 17 residues. CDR1 and CDR2 from the germline V gene are SEHNR and FQNEAQ (reference sequence).